Below, 28 T cell receptor beta chains from the same sample are listed, as sequenced in a study of T cells in Graves' hyperthyroidism and ophthalmopathy. From RNA transcripts, TCR beta CDR3 regions were amplified. When the TCR CDR3 underwent first-round RT-PCR, the HTBI primer set was used. TCRdb re-derived calls from the multiplex PCR reads in MiXCR, one entry per CDR3 protein. In the table there are 550,000 to 800,000 distinct CDR3 sequences, roughly 17% of which are singletons. The sample taken for sequencing was blood. These receptors were taken from a man aged 18 to 30 with Graves' hyperthyroidism.

Only a few counts were recorded for this clonotype. CDR3 protein: CASSVATGPQSLYGYTF. The CDR3 DNA is TGTGCCAGCAGCGTAGCGACTGGGCCACAATCGCTCTATGGCTACACCTTC. This chain connects TRBV9 to TRBJ1-2; the D is unclear. Trimming took 0 bases from V and 4 from J, leaving 19 bases between them. The CDR3 sequence is 17 residues long. Germline values: CDR1 SGDLS, CDR2 YYNGEE.

This chain links TRBV10-3 with TRBJ1-6; D is unclear. The germline CDR1 and CDR2 sequences are ENHRY and SYGVKD. The V gene lost 4 bases and the J gene lost 5 bases, with 9 bases spanning the gap. The CDR3 spans 14 residues. CDR3 bases: TGTGCCATCAGTGCCGAGGCCCATAATTCACCCCTCCACTTT. Translated, it gives CAISAEAHNSPLHF.

The V gene is TRBV12-3 or TRBV12-4, the J gene TRBJ2-3, with D possibly being TRBD1 (5 bases). V shed 7 bases and J shed 4 bases, with 15 bases lying between them. There are 14 residues in the CDR3. The CDR3 DNA sequence: TGTGCCAGCACCGCCTGGGGCTGGGCAGATACGCAGTATTTT. Protein product: CASTAWGWADTQYF.

This clonotype was seen only a few times. The rearrangement links TRBV19 to TRBJ2-1; 9 positions agree with TRBD2. Germline CDR1 is LNHDA and CDR2 is SQIVND (reference sequence). The CDR3 has 15 residues. V lost 5 bases to trimming and J lost 4 bases; unmatched junction nucleotides: 6. DNA for the CDR3: TGTGCCAGTAGTCTAATAGCGGGAGAATACAATGAGCAGTTCTTC. Translating gives CASSLIAGEYNEQFF.

This clonotype was counted many times. This chain uses TRBV20-1 with TRBJ2-7; 11 nucleotides align to TRBD1. From germline, CDR1 is DFQATT and CDR2 SNEGSKA (reference sequence). This CDR3 region has 14 residues. V gave up 5 bases and J gave up 3 bases; unmatched junction bases: 6. The CDR3 spells CSASPGTGGYEQYF. CDR3 nucleotides: TGCAGTGCTTCCCCAGGGACAGGGGGCTACGAGCAGTACTTC.

The V gene is TRBV5-1, the J gene TRBJ1-2; 7 nucleotides agree with TRBD1. The CDR3 extends over 14 amino acids. After removal of 5 bases from V and 5 bases from J, the junction contained 9 bases not matched to a gene. Germline V lookup: CDR1 SGHRS, CDR2 YFSETQ. CDR3 DNA sequence: TGCGCCAGCAGAATGACAGGGCCAGGGTATGGCTACACCTTC. It yields the protein CASRMTGPGYGYTF.

At least ten counts were recorded for this clonotype. This chain joins TRBV11-1 and TRBJ2-2; 10 bases are a match to TRBD2. The CDR3 is 17 residues long. With V trimmed by 4 bases and J by 0 bases, 5 bases remained unmatched. Germline V gene lookup returns CDR1 SGHAT and CDR2 FQDESV (reference sequence). In DNA, the CDR3 is TGTGCCAGCAGCTCCCCCGGACTAGCGGCGAACACCGGGGAGCTGTTTTTT. It codes for CASSSPGLAANTGELFF.

This clonotype was picked up many times. V usage is TRBV28 and J usage is TRBJ1-4, with a weak D call TRBD1 (5 bases). The CDR3 covers 15 residues. The germline V and J ends were trimmed by 8 bases and 5 bases, with 18 bases remaining between them. Germline-derived CDR1 and CDR2 are MDHEN and SYDVKM. In DNA form, the CDR3 reads TGTGCCAGCGGGGGTTACCCGCATTTCAATGAAAAACTGTTTTTT. This translates into CASGGYPHFNEKLFF. The full variable domain, rest sourced from reference TRBV28 and TRBJ1-4, is DVKVTQSSRYLVKRTGEKVFLECVQDMDHENMFWYRQDPGLGLRLIYFSYDVKMKEKGDIPEGYSVSREKKERFSLILESASTNQTSMYLCASGGYPHFNEKLFFGSGTQLSVL.

This clonotype showed up just once. A read error is possible here, since a much larger clone lies one base away. This chain joins TRBV2 and TRBJ1-3; weak D call: TRBD1 (5 bases). The CDR3 has 17 amino acids. V was shortened by 6 bases and J by 3 bases, with 21 bases between the two germline ends. CDR1 and CDR2 (germline): SNHLY, FYNNEI. The CDR3 spells CASSARGGPTCGNTIYF. CDR3 nucleotide sequence: TGTGCCAGCAGCGCCCGGGGGGGACCGACCTGTGGAAACACCATATATTTT.

Turning to this clonotype: A read error may explain this, as a much larger clone is one base away. This chain joins TRBV2 and TRBJ1-5, with a weak D call TRBD1 (5 bases). The CDR3 spans 12 residues. Looked up from germline, CDR1 is SNHLY and CDR2 is FYNNEI. Trimming shortened V by 3 bases and J by 7 bases, and 7 bases separated the two germline ends. CDR3 sequence: CASSDGTQPQHF. In DNA, the CDR3 is TGTGCCAGCAGTGACGGGACGCAGCCCCAGCATTTT.

This chain joins TRBV27 and TRBJ1-2; D perhaps matches TRBD1 (6 bases). Trimming took 2 bases from V and 8 from J, leaving 18 bases between them. The CDR3 is 15 residues long. CDR1 and CDR2 (germline): MNHEY, SMNVEV (reference sequence). The CDR3: CASSLDPGATEGYTF. CDR3 bases: TGTGCCAGCAGTTTAGATCCGGGGGCGACTGAAGGCTACACCTTC.

This clonotype appeared a few times. The chain has TRBV7-2 and TRBJ2-2; TRBD1 matches at 8 bases. CDR3 length: 15 residues. The V and J ends lost 2 bases and 6 bases, in that order; junction bases with no gene match: 5. Germline-derived CDR1 and CDR2 are SGHTA and FQGNSA. Here the CDR3 reads CASSLMGRGPGELFF. For the CDR3, the DNA is TGTGCCAGCAGCTTAATGGGCAGGGGGCCCGGGGAGCTGTTTTTT.

The chain is built from TRBV12-3 or TRBV12-4 and TRBJ2-3; D gene uncertain. Trimming left V 5 bases short and J 12 bases short, with 15 bases between. CDR3 length equals 12 residues. The CDR3 coding sequence is TGTGCCAGCAGTGCCCTCGGCAGTCCCCAGTATTTT. Amino acid sequence: CASSALGSPQYF.

This clonotype was seen many times. V usage is TRBV18 and J usage is TRBJ2-3; D perhaps matches TRBD2 (5 bases). Trimming stripped 8 bases from V and 6 bases from J, with 15 bases between. The length of the CDR3 is 13 residues. Germline V gene sequence: CDR1 KGHSH, CDR2 LQKENI. The chain's CDR3 is CASSPPGSDTQYF. DNA of the CDR3: TGTGCCAGCAGTCCCCCGGGGAGTGATACGCAGTATTTT.

This clonotype has ten or more counts. CDR3 amino acids: CASSSPGAWEQYF. CDR3 nucleotides: TGTGCCAGCAGCTCCCCCGGGGCTTGGGAGCAGTACTTC. The gene calls are TRBV7-2 and TRBJ2-7; D assignment may be TRBD1 or TRBD2 (5 bases each). Deletions cut 4 bases from V and 7 bases from J, with 14 bases between. Germline CDR1 is SGHTA and CDR2 is FQGNSA. The CDR3 extends over 13 amino acids. Supplemented by reference TRBV7-2 and TRBJ2-7, the full variable domain reads GAGVSQSPSNKVTEKGKDVELRCDPISGHTALYWYRQSLGQGLEFLIYFQGNSAPDKSGLPSDRFSAERTGGSVSTLTIQRTQQEDSAVYLCASSSPGAWEQYFGPGTRLTVT.

The chain joins TRBV2 to TRBJ1-5; 12 nucleotides agree with TRBD1. J gave up 7 bases and V 6 bases, and 10 bases lay outside the gene matches. This CDR3 is built from 16 residues. The germline gives CDR1 SNHLY, CDR2 FYNNEI. CDR3 amino acids: CASSVGGQGARQPQHF. CDR3 in DNA: TGTGCCAGCAGCGTGGGGGGACAGGGGGCACGACAGCCCCAGCATTTT.

The chain uses TRBV5-1 and TRBJ1-5, with D perhaps matching TRBD1 (6 bases). Per germline, CDR1 SGHRS and CDR2 YFSETQ. V was pared by 4 bases and J by 1 base, with 12 bases between. CDR3 length: 15 residues. The CDR3 loop is CASSPTGQSNQPQHF. As DNA, the CDR3 is TGCGCCAGCAGCCCGACAGGACAAAGCAATCAGCCCCAGCATTTT.

The V call is TRBV12-3 or TRBV12-4, the J call TRBJ2-7; the match to TRBD2 covers 13 bases. The CDR3 spans 14 residues. J gave up 7 bases and V 6 bases, and 6 bases lay outside the gene matches. Here the CDR3 reads CASRTSGRLREQYF. The CDR3 DNA reads as TGTGCCAGCAGGACTAGCGGGAGGCTGCGTGAGCAGTACTTC.

This chain joins TRBV4-1 and TRBJ2-3; TRBD2 agrees at 10 bases. This CDR3 is 17 amino acids long. Germline V CDR1 and CDR2: MGHRA, YSYEKL. Losses at the gene ends were 0 bases for V and 5 bases for J; bases not matched to a gene: 8. The CDR3 nucleotides are TGCGCCAGCAGCCAAGATTTAAGCGGGAGGGAGGGAGATACGCAGTATTTT. Translating it yields CASSQDLSGREGDTQYF.

This clonotype has just a few counts. V and J are TRBV20-1 and TRBJ2-5; 10 bases match TRBD1. CDR1 and CDR2 from the germline V gene are DFQATT and SNEGSKA (reference sequence). J gave up 3 bases and V 5 bases, and 6 bases lay outside the gene matches. The CDR3 is made up of 14 amino acids. The CDR3 DNA reads TGCAGTGCTGCCCCCGGGACAGGGGAAGAGACCCAGTACTTC. Translation: CSAAPGTGEETQYF.

Only a few counts were recorded for this clonotype. The CDR3 spells CASSPPAGRLYNEQFF. CDR3 DNA: TGCGCCAGCAGCCCCCCGGCAGGGCGGCTCTACAATGAGCAGTTCTTC. This chain uses TRBV5-1 with TRBJ2-1; maybe TRBD1 (5 bases). The CDR3 has 16 residues. Trimming took off 4 bases at V and 3 bases at J, with 17 bases between the two ends. Looked up from germline, CDR1 is SGHRS and CDR2 is YFSETQ.

This clonotype was counted at least ten times. The chain recombines TRBV28 with TRBJ2-1; TRBD1 aligns across 7 bases. With 0 bases clipped from V and 6 bases from J, the junction kept 2 bases outside the gene matches. Germline CDR1 and CDR2: MDHEN and SYDVKM. The CDR3 is 14 residues long. This CDR3 is CASSLWTGTNEQFF. CDR3 DNA: TGTGCCAGCAGTTTATGGACAGGGACCAATGAGCAGTTCTTC.

This chain connects TRBV27 to TRBJ2-2; a possible D gene is TRBD1 (6 bases). Trimming left V 11 bases short and J 1 base short, with 23 bases between. The CDR3 sequence is 17 residues long. Germline values: CDR1 MNHEY, CDR2 SMNVEV (reference sequence). CDR3 region: CAASPQGFSLNTGELFF. In DNA form, the CDR3 reads TGTGCCGCCTCCCCGCAGGGGTTTTCTTTGAACACCGGGGAGCTGTTTTTT.

This clonotype was detected only a few times. The genes are TRBV7-9 and TRBJ2-1, with a possible D match to TRBD2 (8 bases). Germline lookup yields CDR1 SEHNR and CDR2 FQNEAQ (reference sequence). V shed 5 bases and J shed 4 bases, with 24 bases lying between them. CDR3 length: 18 residues. The CDR3 DNA is TGTGCCAGCAGCACAGGGGTTAGCGGGAACTCCCGTTACAATGAGCAGTTCTTC. Its translation: CASSTGVSGNSRYNEQFF.

This clonotype was observed many times. This chain connects TRBV18 to TRBJ1-2; no firm D call. CDR1 is KGHSH, CDR2 LQKENI, per germline. The CDR3 loop spans 15 amino acids. The V end was cut by 0 bases, the J end by 0 bases, with 8 bases between. This chain's CDR3 is CASSPPLGPNYGYTF. The CDR3 DNA is TGTGCCAGCTCACCACCGCTCGGTCCTAACTATGGCTACACCTTC.

This clonotype was found a few times. A read error is possible here, since a much larger clone lies one base away. Likely a read error: the CDR3 ends without its conserved phenylalanine or tryptophan. The V and J genes are TRBV11-2 and TRBJ2-7; 13 bases agree with TRBD2. V shed 2 bases and J 5 bases; nucleotides not matched to a gene: 12. Looked up from germline, CDR1 is SGHAT and CDR2 is FQNNGV. CDR3 length: 18 amino acids. CDR3 bases: TGTGCCAGCAGCTTAACGACGGGACTAGCGGGAAGGAACGACGAGCAGTACCTC. As protein: CASSLTTGLAGRNDEQYL.

This chain joins TRBV5-1 and TRBJ2-5; D call uncertain. There are 13 residues in the CDR3. In germline, CDR1 is SGHRS, CDR2 YFSETQ. V was clipped by 1 base and J by 6 bases, with 10 bases between them. The CDR3 coding sequence is TGCGCCAGCAGCTTGCAGAGGATGAAGACCCAGTACTTC. Translating it yields CASSLQRMKTQYF.

The chain joins TRBV29-1 to TRBJ1-1, with TRBD1 identical over 9 bases. Germline V gene lookup returns CDR1 SQVTM and CDR2 ANQGSEA. V was clipped by 5 bases and J by 4 bases; unmatched bases: 2. This CDR3 spans 12 amino acids. CDR3 amino acids: CSVRTGATEAFF. In DNA, the CDR3 is TGCAGCGTTAGGACAGGGGCCACTGAAGCTTTCTTT. Based on the CDR3 plus reference TRBV29-1 and TRBJ1-1, the full variable domain is SAVISQKPSRDICQRGTSLTIQCQVDSQVTMMFWYRQQPGQSLTLIATANQGSEATYESGFVIDKFPISRPNLTFSTLTVSNMSPEDSSIYLCSVRTGATEAFFGQGTRLTVV.